The next 27 T cell receptor beta chains were all read from a single sample in a study of T cell responses to AZD1222 COVID-19 vaccine. The data were produced by immunoSEQ multiplex PCR, yet TCRdb's version contains in-frame clones alone and is incomplete. Found here are around 99,000 clones, 80% to 95% of them singletons; the top ten hold around 8.4%. The sample in question was peripheral blood, obtained 28 days after the second AZD1222 dose. These receptors originate from an adult who received the AZD1222 COVID-19 vaccine.

This chain connects TRBV6-6 to TRBJ1-4; 7 nucleotides line up with TRBD1. This CDR3 has 12 amino acids. The V and J ends lost 6 bases and 11 bases, in that order; junction bases with no gene match: 6. Germline values: CDR1 MNHNY, CDR2 SVGAGI (reference sequence). In nucleotides, the CDR3 is TGTGCCAGCAGCCGAGGACAGGACAAACTGTTTTTT. As protein: CASSRGQDKLFF.

The gene calls are TRBV19 and TRBJ2-2, with D possibly called TRBD1 or TRBD2 (5 bases each). The CDR3 loop spans 15 amino acids. Trimming shortened V by 7 bases and J by 2 bases, and 14 bases separated the two germline ends. The germline gives CDR1 LNHDA, CDR2 SQIVND (reference sequence). The CDR3 DNA reads as TGTGCCAGTAATATCCTGGGGGTAAACACCGGGGAGCTGTTTTTT. Its translation is CASNILGVNTGELFF.

The chain couples TRBV18 to TRBJ2-1; 12 bases align to TRBD2. From germline, CDR1 is KGHSH and CDR2 LQKENI. The CDR3 runs to 15 residues. The V segment lost 1 base and the J segment 5 bases; nucleotides outside the gene matches: 0. The CDR3 DNA is TGTGCCAGCTCACCACGACTAGCGGGGGACAATGAGCAGTTCTTC. Protein sequence: CASSPRLAGDNEQFF.

This sequence joins TRBV19 and TRBJ2-6; a possible D gene is TRBD1 (5 bases). This CDR3 comprises 17 residues. In germline, CDR1 is LNHDA, CDR2 SQIVND (reference sequence). The germline V and J ends were trimmed by 7 bases and 0 bases, with 16 bases remaining between them. Written as DNA, the CDR3 is TGTGCCAGTACTCCGCAGGGTATACGCTCTGGGGCCAACGTCCTGACTTTC. It is translated as CASTPQGIRSGANVLTF.

The rearrangement uses TRBV7-2 and TRBJ1-4; possible D gene TRBD1, 5 bases. Germline V lookup: CDR1 SGHTA, CDR2 FQGNSA. Trimming pared 5 bases from V and 6 bases from J, leaving 16 bases between. The CDR3 totals 15 residues. CDR3 in DNA: TGTGCCAGCAGCCTAATGTGGGGAGGGGATGAAAAACTGTTTTTT. This gives the protein CASSLMWGGDEKLFF.

The table lists this clone with a count of one. This sequence joins TRBV28 and TRBJ2-3; 7 nucleotides agree with TRBD2. This CDR3 is built from 14 residues. V was clipped by 6 bases and J by 0 bases; unmatched bases: 3. Germline values: CDR1 MDHEN, CDR2 SYDVKM. CDR3 sequence: CASRGGTSTDTQYF. The DNA for the CDR3 is TGTGCCAGCAGGGGGGGGACGAGCACAGATACGCAGTATTTT.

The DNA for the CDR3 is TGTGCCAGCAGCCAAGGAGAAGGGGGCAATGAGCAGTTCTTC. Translating gives CASSQGEGGNEQFF. The rearrangement joins TRBV3-1 (or the pseudogene TRBV3-2) to TRBJ2-1; D may be TRBD1 (6 bases). V gave up 1 base and J gave up 6 bases, with 10 bases separating them. CDR1 is LGHDT and CDR2 is YNNKEL in the germline V gene (reference sequence). This CDR3 has 14 residues.

V is TRBV5-1 and J is TRBJ2-5, with 7 positions matching TRBD1. Germline CDR1 reads SGHRS; CDR2 reads YFSETQ. V shed 0 bases and J 5 bases; nucleotides not matched to a gene: 7. The CDR3 covers 15 residues. The CDR3 nucleotides are TGCGCCAGCAGCTTGGGGAACAGGGGCCGGGAGACCCAGTACTTC. Protein sequence: CASSLGNRGRETQYF.

This clone showed up just once. The chain links TRBV7-9 to TRBJ1-1; D is perhaps TRBD1 (5 bases). CDR1 and CDR2 (germline): SEHNR, FQNEAQ (reference sequence). The ends were cut back, 5 bases at V and 6 bases at J, with 13 bases in the middle. This CDR3 region has 13 residues. In DNA, the CDR3 is TGTGCCAGCAGCGTCCAGGGTTTCCCTGAAGCTTTCTTT. Its translation: CASSVQGFPEAFF.

The chain links TRBV19 to TRBJ1-4; D call uncertain. CDR3 length: 14 amino acids. V gave up 2 bases and J gave up 7 bases, with 11 bases separating them. Germline CDR1 is LNHDA and CDR2 is SQIVND (reference sequence). DNA for the CDR3: TGTGCCAGTAGTATAACAAAATGGGCTGAAAAACTGTTTTTT. Encoded protein: CASSITKWAEKLFF.

The rearrangement joins TRBV9 to TRBJ2-1; TRBD2 agrees at 12 bases. Looked up from germline, CDR1 is SGDLS and CDR2 is YYNGEE. CDR3 length equals 15 residues. With V trimmed by 2 bases and J by 8 bases, 5 bases remained unmatched. CDR3: CASSVRLAGDHEQFF. CDR3 bases: TGTGCCAGCAGCGTTAGACTAGCGGGAGATCATGAGCAGTTCTTC.

A single count supports this clone. This chain joins TRBV7-9 and TRBJ1-1, with D perhaps TRBD1 (6 bases). V shed 2 bases and J shed 6 bases, with 13 bases lying between them. CDR1 and CDR2 from the germline V gene are SEHNR and FQNEAQ (reference sequence). The CDR3 runs to 14 residues. CDR3 DNA: TGTGCCAGCAGCTTAAAAGGGGGGCTGGCTGAAGCTTTCTTT. As protein: CASSLKGGLAEAFF.

V and J are TRBV27 and TRBJ2-5; 8 nucleotides agree with TRBD2. This CDR3 spans 15 amino acids. Looked up from germline, CDR1 is MNHEY and CDR2 is SMNVEV (reference sequence). Unmatched junction bases numbered 7, after V lost 5 bases and J lost 2 bases. In DNA, the CDR3 is TGTGCCAGCAGTCCCCGACTAGCGAAACAAGAGACCCAGTACTTC. Its protein is CASSPRLAKQETQYF.

The chain links TRBV18 to TRBJ2-7, with 9 bases aligning to TRBD2. The V gene end was trimmed by 1 base and the J gene end by 7 bases; junction bases not matched to a gene: 11. CDR1 and CDR2 (germline): KGHSH, LQKENI. The CDR3 loop spans 16 amino acids. CDR3 in amino acids: CASSPRASSGDEEQYF. DNA for the CDR3: TGTGCCAGCTCACCACGAGCATCTAGCGGGGATGAGGAGCAGTACTTC.

The chain combines TRBV7-8 with TRBJ2-7; no clear D gene. Deletions cut 6 bases from V and 0 bases from J, with 15 bases between. Looked up from germline, CDR1 is SGHVS and CDR2 is FQNEAQ. The CDR3 consists of 15 residues. CDR3 nucleotide sequence: TGTGCCAGCAGTTCAGTGGGGTCCGTCTCCTACGAGCAGTACTTC. Translated, it gives CASSSVGSVSYEQYF.

The DNA of the CDR3 is TGTGCCACCAGTGATCCTACAGGGGCAGCCGACTATGGCTACACCTTC. Its translation: CATSDPTGAADYGYTF. V is TRBV24-1 and J is TRBJ1-2; 7 nucleotides match TRBD1. CDR3 length: 16 residues. V was pared by 3 bases and J by 3 bases, with 9 bases of the junction left unmatched. Per the germline V gene, CDR1 is KGHDR and CDR2 is SFDVKD.

The sample holds one count of this clone. This chain connects TRBV6-5 to TRBJ1-5, with D maybe TRBD1 (5 bases). Germline assignment: CDR1 MNHEY and CDR2 SVGAGI. CDR3 length: 15 amino acids. The V gene lost 0 bases and the J gene lost 3 bases, with 9 bases spanning the gap. The CDR3 region is CASSYSGGPNQPQHF. Written as DNA, the CDR3 is TGTGCCAGCAGTTACTCGGGGGGACCCAATCAGCCCCAGCATTTT.

This chain links TRBV12-2 with TRBJ1-3; TRBD1, the table's D call, lacks a check against the DNA. TRBV12-2 is noted as a pseudogene. This CDR3 is 15 amino acids long. The chain's CDR3 is CASRSDRVGGNTIYF. Here the CDR3 DNA reads TGTGCAAGTCGCTCGGACAGGGTAGGAGGAAACACCATATATTTT.

This chain uses TRBV9 with TRBJ2-3, with TRBD2 identical over 9 bases. Germline V gives CDR1 SGDLS, CDR2 YYNGEE. CDR3 length equals 20 residues. V shed 3 bases and J 2 bases; nucleotides not matched to a gene: 19. CDR3 coding DNA: TGTGCCAGCAGCGCTCGACGGAGGATGGTGTCTAGCGGGAACACAGATACGCAGTATTTT. Translating it yields CASSARRRMVSSGNTDTQYF.

The chain joins TRBV11-2 to TRBJ1-4; a weak D match, TRBD1 (6 bases). From germline, CDR1 is SGHAT and CDR2 FQNNGV. With 5 bases removed from V and 7 bases from J, the gap between germline ends came to 20 bases. The CDR3 has 16 residues. The CDR3 sequence is CASSPRRAGEGEKLFF. CDR3 nucleotides: TGTGCCAGCAGCCCACGTCGGGCAGGGGAAGGTGAAAAACTGTTTTTT.

This sequence joins TRBV10-3 and TRBJ2-2; 7 bases are shared with TRBD1. Germline assignment: CDR1 ENHRY and CDR2 SYGVKD. Germline trimming cut 6 bases from V and 6 bases from J; bases unmatched to any gene: 13. The CDR3 runs to 16 residues. The CDR3 sequence is CAIRVIQGLLPGELFF. DNA of the CDR3: TGTGCCATCAGGGTGATACAGGGGCTCTTACCCGGGGAGCTGTTTTTT.

This CDR3 reads CASSEGLAGQYF. For the CDR3, the DNA is TGCGCCAGCAGTGAGGGCCTGGCGGGGCAGTACTTC. This chain uses TRBV10-1 with TRBJ2-7; the D gene is possibly TRBD2 (5 bases). The V and J ends lost 2 bases and 9 bases respectively, with 11 bases between them. There are 12 residues in the CDR3. Looked up from germline, CDR1 is WNHNN and CDR2 is SYGVQD (reference sequence).

The rearrangement joins TRBV7-9 to TRBJ1-5; D unresolved. Germline V lookup: CDR1 SEHNR, CDR2 FQNEAQ (reference sequence). CDR3 length: 12 amino acids. The V and J ends lost 1 base and 4 bases respectively, with 2 bases between them. The CDR3 spells CASSLDNQPQHF. The DNA of the CDR3 is TGTGCCAGCAGCTTAGATAATCAGCCCCAGCATTTT.

The rearrangement links TRBV15 to TRBJ1-5; possible D gene TRBD1, 5 bases. Between the trimmed V and J ends, which lost 5 bases and 9 bases, there was a span of 20 bases. Germline lookup yields CDR1 LNHNV and CDR2 YYDKDF (reference sequence). The CDR3 is 15 residues long. This CDR3 is CATSAQAGDVGPQHF. The CDR3 region has the DNA TGTGCCACCAGCGCCCAGGCCGGGGACGTCGGGCCCCAGCATTTT.

This clone has just one count. V and J are TRBV19 and TRBJ2-3; D unresolved. The CDR3 spans 13 residues. The germline V and J ends were trimmed by 2 bases and 1 base, with 4 bases remaining between them. CDR1 LNHDA and CDR2 SQIVND come from the germline V gene (reference sequence). The CDR3 sequence is CASSITGTDTQYF. The DNA of the CDR3 is TGTGCCAGTAGTATAACAGGCACAGATACGCAGTATTTT.

The chain recombines TRBV10-1 with TRBJ2-5, with TRBD1 identical over 8 bases. Germline loops: CDR1 WNHNN, CDR2 SYGVQD (reference sequence). The CDR3 extends over 15 amino acids. V dropped 4 bases and J dropped 6; count of bases not matched to a gene: 10. The CDR3 sequence: CASSVGRGPVKTQYF. In nucleotides, the CDR3 is TGCGCCAGCAGTGTTGGCAGGGGGCCCGTAAAGACCCAGTACTTC.

The V gene is TRBV19, the J gene TRBJ2-2; a weak D match, TRBD1 (5 bases). This CDR3 is built from 14 residues. V lost 5 bases, J lost 4 bases, and 11 bases lay in between. CDR1 is LNHDA and CDR2 is SQIVND in the germline V gene (reference sequence). This chain's CDR3 is CASSGRAGTGELFF. CDR3 in DNA: TGTGCCAGTAGTGGCAGGGCTGGCACCGGGGAGCTGTTTTTT.